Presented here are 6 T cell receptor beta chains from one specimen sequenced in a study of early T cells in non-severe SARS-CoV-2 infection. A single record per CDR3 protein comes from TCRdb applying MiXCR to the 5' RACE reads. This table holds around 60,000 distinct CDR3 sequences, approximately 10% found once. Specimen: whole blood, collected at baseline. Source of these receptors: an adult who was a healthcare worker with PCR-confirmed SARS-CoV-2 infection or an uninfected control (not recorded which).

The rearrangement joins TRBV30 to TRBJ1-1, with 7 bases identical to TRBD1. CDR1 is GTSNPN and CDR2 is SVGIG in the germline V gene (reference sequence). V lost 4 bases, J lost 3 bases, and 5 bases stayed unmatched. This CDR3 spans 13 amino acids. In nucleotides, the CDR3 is TGTGCCTGGAAACAGGGGTGGGACACTGAAGCTTTCTTT. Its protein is CAWKQGWDTEAFF.

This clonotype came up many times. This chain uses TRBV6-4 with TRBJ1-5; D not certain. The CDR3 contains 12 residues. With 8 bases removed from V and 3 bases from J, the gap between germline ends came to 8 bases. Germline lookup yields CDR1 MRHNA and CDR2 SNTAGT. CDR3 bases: TGTGCCAGCGGGAACCCCAATCAGCCCCAGCATTTT. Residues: CASGNPNQPQHF.

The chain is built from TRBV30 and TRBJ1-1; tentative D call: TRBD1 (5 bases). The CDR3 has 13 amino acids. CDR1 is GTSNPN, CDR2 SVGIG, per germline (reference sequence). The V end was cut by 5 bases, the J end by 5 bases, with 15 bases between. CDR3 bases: TGTGCCTGGGGCCGGGGGTTAGGAACTGAAGCTTTCTTT. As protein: CAWGRGLGTEAFF.

The CDR3 DNA reads as TGTGCCAGCAGCTTGGGGGGGTCGGCCAAAAACATTCAGTACTTC. Translated: CASSLGGSAKNIQYF. The chain combines TRBV7-2 with TRBJ2-4; 7 bases are a match to TRBD2. Germline V gene lookup returns CDR1 SGHTA and CDR2 FQGNSA. V gave up 3 bases and J gave up 1 base; unmatched junction bases: 3. This CDR3 has 15 amino acids.

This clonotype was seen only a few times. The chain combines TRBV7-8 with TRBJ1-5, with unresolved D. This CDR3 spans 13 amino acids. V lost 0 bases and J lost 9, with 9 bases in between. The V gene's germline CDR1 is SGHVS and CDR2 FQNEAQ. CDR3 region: CASSLAVARPQHF. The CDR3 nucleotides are TGTGCCAGCAGCTTAGCGGTGGCACGGCCCCAGCATTTT.

This chain's CDR3 is CAISMGPGYTF. DNA of the CDR3: TGTGCCATCAGCATGGGACCTGGCTACACCTTC. V usage is TRBV10-3 and J usage is TRBJ1-2; D is perhaps TRBD1 (5 bases). V was clipped by 6 bases and J by 7 bases, with 9 bases between them. Germline V gene data show CDR1 as ENHRY and CDR2 as SYGVKD. The CDR3 runs to 11 residues.